This T cell receptor (beta chain) was found in a study of blood T cell repertoires in COVID-19. Study summary: COVID-19 samples, acute and convalescent, were from the United States, Italy and Spain. Sample material is recorded as cDNA or gDNA derived from T cells, B-cell-depleted T cells, or PBMCs.

Looked up from germline, CDR1 is GTSNPN and CDR2 is SVGIG (reference sequence). V was clipped by 4 bases and J by 13 bases, with 16 bases between them. The CDR3 has 11 residues. The table lists this clone with a count of one. Methods used by the authors: Using reference gene primer amplification, nucleated cell counts were estimated. Generated by immunoSEQ multiplex PCR, the TCRdb table keeps only in-frame clones and is missing some. That table is the source of V, J and clone size, and D and trimming were worked out from the DNA. The sample includes roughly 76,000 clones, around 88% seen only once; the top ten take about 15%.

This clonotype originated in a man between 65 and 85 years old with active or convalescent COVID-19. The chain combines TRBV30 with TRBJ1-2; no clear D. Input material: peripheral blood. This chain's CDR3 is CAWIWAQVCTF. The CDR3 DNA sequence: TGTGCCTGGATCTGGGCCCAGGTTTGCACCTTC.